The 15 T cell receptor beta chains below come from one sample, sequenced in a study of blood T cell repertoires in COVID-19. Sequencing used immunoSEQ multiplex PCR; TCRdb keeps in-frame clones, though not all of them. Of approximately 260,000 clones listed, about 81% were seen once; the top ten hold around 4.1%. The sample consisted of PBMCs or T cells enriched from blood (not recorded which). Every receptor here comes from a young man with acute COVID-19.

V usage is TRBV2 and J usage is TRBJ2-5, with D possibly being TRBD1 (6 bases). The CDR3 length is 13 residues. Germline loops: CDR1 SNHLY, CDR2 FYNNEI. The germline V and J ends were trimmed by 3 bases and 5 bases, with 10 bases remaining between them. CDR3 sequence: CASSDRGGETQYF. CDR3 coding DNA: TGTGCCAGCAGTGACAGGGGCGGGGAGACCCAGTACTTC.

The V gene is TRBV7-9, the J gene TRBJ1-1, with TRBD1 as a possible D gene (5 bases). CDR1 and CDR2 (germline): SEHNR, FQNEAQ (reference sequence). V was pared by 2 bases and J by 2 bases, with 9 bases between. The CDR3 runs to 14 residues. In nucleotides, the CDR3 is TGTGCCAGCAGCTTACATGGGGCTAACACTGAAGCTTTCTTT. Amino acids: CASSLHGANTEAFF.

This CDR3 is CASSFRVGEQYV. The DNA of the CDR3 is TGTGCCAGCAGTTTCCGGGTTGGCGAGCAGTACGTC. This chain uses TRBV28 with TRBJ2-7, with D hard to call. V was shortened by 3 bases and J by 6 bases, with 9 bases between the two germline ends. The germline CDR1 and CDR2 sequences are MDHEN and SYDVKM. The CDR3 is 12 amino acids.

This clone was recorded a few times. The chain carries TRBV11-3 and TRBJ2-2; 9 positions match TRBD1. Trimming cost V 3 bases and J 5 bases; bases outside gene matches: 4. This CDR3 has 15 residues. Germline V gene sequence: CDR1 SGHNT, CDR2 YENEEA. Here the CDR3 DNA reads TGTGCCAGCAGCTTCCGGGACAGGGTGACCGGGGAGCTGTTTTTT. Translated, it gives CASSFRDRVTGELFF.

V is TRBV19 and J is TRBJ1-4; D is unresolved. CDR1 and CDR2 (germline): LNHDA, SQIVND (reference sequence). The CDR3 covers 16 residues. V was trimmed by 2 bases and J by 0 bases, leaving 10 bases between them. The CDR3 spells CASSIQETATNEKLFF. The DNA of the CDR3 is TGTGCCAGTAGTATACAGGAAACAGCAACTAATGAAAAACTGTTTTTT.

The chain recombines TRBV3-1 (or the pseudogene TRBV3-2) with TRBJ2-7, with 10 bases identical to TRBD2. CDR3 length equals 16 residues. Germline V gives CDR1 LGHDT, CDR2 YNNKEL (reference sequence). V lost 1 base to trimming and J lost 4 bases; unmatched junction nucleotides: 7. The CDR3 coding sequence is TGTGCCAGCAGCCAAGGGGTAGCGGGAGGCCTGTACGAGCAGTACGTC. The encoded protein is CASSQGVAGGLYEQYV.

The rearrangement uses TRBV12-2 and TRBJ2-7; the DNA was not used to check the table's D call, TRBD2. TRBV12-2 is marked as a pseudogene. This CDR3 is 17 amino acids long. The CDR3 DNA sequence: TGTGCAAGTCGCCACCCCCGAGGGACTAGCGAAGCCTACGAGCAGTACGTC. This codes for CASRHPRGTSEAYEQYV.

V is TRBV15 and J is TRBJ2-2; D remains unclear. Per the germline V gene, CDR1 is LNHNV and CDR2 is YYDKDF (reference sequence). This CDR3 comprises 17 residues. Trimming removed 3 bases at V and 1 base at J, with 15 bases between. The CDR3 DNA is TGTGCCACCAGCAGCCCCCTCCGCGTCGGGAACACCGGGGAGCTGTTTTTT. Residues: CATSSPLRVGNTGELFF.

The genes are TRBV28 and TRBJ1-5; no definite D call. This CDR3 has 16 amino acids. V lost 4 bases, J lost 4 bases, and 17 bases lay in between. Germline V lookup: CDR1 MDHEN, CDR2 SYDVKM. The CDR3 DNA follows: TGTGCCAGCAGTTCCCGGAGGCGGGGAGGGAATCAGCCCCAGCATTTT. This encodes CASSSRRRGGNQPQHF.

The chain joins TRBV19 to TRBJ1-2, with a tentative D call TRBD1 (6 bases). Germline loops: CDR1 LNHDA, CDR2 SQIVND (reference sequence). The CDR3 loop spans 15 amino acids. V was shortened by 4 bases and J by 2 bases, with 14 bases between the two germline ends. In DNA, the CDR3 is TGTGCCAGTAGTACCCCTCGGGGGGCCAACTATGGCTACACCTTC. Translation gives CASSTPRGANYGYTF.

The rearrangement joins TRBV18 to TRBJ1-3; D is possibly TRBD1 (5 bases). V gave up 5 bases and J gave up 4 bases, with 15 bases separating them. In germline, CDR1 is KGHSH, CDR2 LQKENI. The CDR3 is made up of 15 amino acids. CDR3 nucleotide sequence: TGTGCCAGCTCAGGGTTTAACGGACAAGGAAACACCATATATTTT. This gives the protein CASSGFNGQGNTIYF.

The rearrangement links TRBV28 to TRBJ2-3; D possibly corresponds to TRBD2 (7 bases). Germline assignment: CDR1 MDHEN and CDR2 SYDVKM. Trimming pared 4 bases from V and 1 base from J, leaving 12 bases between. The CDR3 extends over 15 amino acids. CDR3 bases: TGTGCCAGCAGTTCCGGGGGGCCGGGCACAGATACGCAGTATTTT. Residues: CASSSGGPGTDTQYF. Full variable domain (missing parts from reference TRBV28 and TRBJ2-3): DVKVTQSSRYLVKRTGEKVFLECVQDMDHENMFWYRQDPGLGLRLIYFSYDVKMKEKGDIPEGYSVSREKKERFSLILESASTNQTSMYLCASSSGGPGTDTQYFGPGTRLTVL.

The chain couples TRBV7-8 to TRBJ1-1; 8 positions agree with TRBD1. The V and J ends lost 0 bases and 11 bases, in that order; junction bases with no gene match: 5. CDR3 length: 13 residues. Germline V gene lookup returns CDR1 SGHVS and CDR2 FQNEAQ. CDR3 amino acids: CASSLANRGTAFF. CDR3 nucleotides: TGTGCCAGCAGCTTAGCTAACAGGGGGACGGCTTTCTTT.

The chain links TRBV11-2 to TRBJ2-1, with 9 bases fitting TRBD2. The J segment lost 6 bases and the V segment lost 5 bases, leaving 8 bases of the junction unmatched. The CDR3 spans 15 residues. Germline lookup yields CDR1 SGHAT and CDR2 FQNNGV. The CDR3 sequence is CASSHRRGGGNEQFF. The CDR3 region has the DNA TGTGCCAGCAGCCACCGGCGGGGGGGCGGCAATGAGCAGTTCTTC.

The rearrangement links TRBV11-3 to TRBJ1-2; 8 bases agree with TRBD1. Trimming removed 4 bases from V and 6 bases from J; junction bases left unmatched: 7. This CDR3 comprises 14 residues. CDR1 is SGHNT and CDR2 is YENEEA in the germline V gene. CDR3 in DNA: TGTGCCAGCAGCTCGACCTGGGACAGGCATGGCTACACCTTC. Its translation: CASSSTWDRHGYTF.